The T cell receptor beta chain described here comes from a study of T cell repertoires in cytomegalovirus infection. Study results and limitations: Clonotypes of TCR beta that were HLA-C-restricted and CMV-specific dominated the ex vivo response.

The V end lost 1 base, the J end lost 5 bases, and 4 bases lay between the germline ends. This CDR3 has 12 amino acids. Germline CDR1 and CDR2: MNHEY and SVGEGT. TCRdb ran MiXCR on the reads and lists one entry per CDR3 protein. The sample holds approximately 70,000 distinct CDR3 sequences, 22% seen once. Remarks on this clonotype: Its matching antigen is unknown.

Input material: PBMCs, sequenced either directly or after in vitro stimulation (not recorded which). The receptor comes from a human donor in good health (CMV status not recorded). Some clones in this sample may be carry-over from other donors' samples. This chain uses TRBV6-2 or TRBV6-3 with TRBJ2-3, with D hard to call. The CDR3 loop is CASSYYEDTQYF. The CDR3 nucleotides are TGTGCCAGCAGTTACTATGAAGATACGCAGTATTTT.